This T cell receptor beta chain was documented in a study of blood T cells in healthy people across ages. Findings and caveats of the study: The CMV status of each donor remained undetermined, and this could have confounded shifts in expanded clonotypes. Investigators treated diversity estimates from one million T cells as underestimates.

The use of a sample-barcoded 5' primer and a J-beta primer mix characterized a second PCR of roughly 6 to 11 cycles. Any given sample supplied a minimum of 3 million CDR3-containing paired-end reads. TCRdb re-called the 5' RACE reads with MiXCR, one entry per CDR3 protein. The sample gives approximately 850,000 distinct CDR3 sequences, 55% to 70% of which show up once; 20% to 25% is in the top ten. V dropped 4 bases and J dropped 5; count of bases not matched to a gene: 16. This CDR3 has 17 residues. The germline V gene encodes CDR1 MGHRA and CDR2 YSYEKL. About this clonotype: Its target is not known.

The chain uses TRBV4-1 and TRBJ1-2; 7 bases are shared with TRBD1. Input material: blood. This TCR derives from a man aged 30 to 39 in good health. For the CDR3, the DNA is TGCGCCAGCAGCCCAGATGCTCTTGACAGGGCCGAATATGGCTACACCTTC. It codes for CASSPDALDRAEYGYTF.